This is a list of T cell receptor beta chains from one sample in a study of memory CD4+ T cells and cytomegalovirus serostatus. Sequencing used immunoSEQ multiplex PCR; TCRdb keeps in-frame clones, though not all of them. The top ten hold approximately 1.9% of the sample, which has tens of thousands of clones, around 82% seen once. Sequencing was carried out using memory CD4+ T cells from blood. These TCRs come from an adult in good health and CMV-seropositive. Both conserved end residues are part of each CDR3. Each record gives: J gene, clone size, D gene, V gene, CDR3 protein, CDR3 DNA. D genes are given only for firm matches. Not all rows give a size; the values are once, few, many and, for expanded clones, a class.

>TRBJ2-6|once|-|TRBV6-5
CASRGVGTGANVLTF
TGTGCCAGCAGGGGGGTAGGGACTGGGGCCAACGTCCTGACTTTC
>TRBJ2-7|-|-|TRBV14
CASSQVDLPYEQYF
TGTGCCAGCAGCCAAGTGGACTTACCCTACGAGCAGTACTTC
>TRBJ1-1|medium-sized|-|TRBV29-1
CSAGDSEAFF
TGCAGCGCCGGAGACAGTGAAGCTTTCTTT
>TRBJ2-7|once|TRBD2|TRBV27
CASSSFLAGRVYEQYF
TGTGCCAGCAGTTCCTTTCTAGCAGGGAGGGTCTACGAGCAGTACTTC
>TRBJ2-5|-|-|TRBV28
CASSLSVTQETQYF
TGTGCCAGCAGTTTAAGCGTTACCCAAGAGACCCAGTACTTC
>TRBJ2-5|-|TRBD2|TRBV25-1
CASSERAGPGVETQYF
TGTGCCAGCAGTGAAAGAGCGGGGCCGGGGGTAGAGACCCAGTACTTC
>TRBJ1-6|-|TRBD1|TRBV7-6
CASSLVPPGQGGNSPLHF
TGTGCCAGCAGCTTAGTCCCCCCGGGACAGGGGGGAAATTCACCCCTCCACTTT
>TRBJ2-1|once|-|TRBV29-1
CSFEGSPGYNEQFF
TGCAGCTTCGAGGGGAGCCCGGGCTACAATGAGCAGTTCTTC
>TRBJ2-6|-|-|TRBV6-5
CASRAGQAGANVLTF
TGTGCCAGCAGAGCAGGGCAGGCTGGGGCCAACGTCCTGACTTTC
>TRBJ2-3|-|-|TRBV27
CASRSRGSTDTQYF
TGTGCCAGCAGAAGCAGGGGAAGCACAGATACGCAGTATTTT
>TRBJ1-5|-|-|TRBV28
CASSWGSNQPQHF
TGTGCCAGCAGTTGGGGGAGCAATCAGCCCCAGCATTTT
>TRBJ1-6|-|-|TRBV4-3
CASSRSSYNSPLHF
TGCGCCAGCAGCCGCAGCTCCTATAATTCACCCCTCCACTTT
>TRBJ1-5|-|-|TRBV7-2
CASSTGGSGRGNQPQHF
TGTGCCAGCAGCACTGGAGGATCGGGGAGAGGCAATCAGCCCCAGCATTTT
>TRBJ2-2|-|TRBD1|TRBV27
CASSSDRGLMSGELFF
TGTGCCAGCAGTTCGGACAGGGGTTTGATGTCCGGGGAGCTGTTTTTT
>TRBJ2-2|few|-|TRBV5-1
CASRPRLGSTGELFF
TGCGCCAGCAGGCCCAGACTGGGGAGCACCGGGGAGCTGTTTTTT
>TRBJ1-1|few|-|TRBV29-1
CSVEQGLNTEAFF
TGCAGCGTTGAACAGGGACTAAACACTGAAGCTTTCTTT
>TRBJ1-2|-|-|TRBV6-1
CASSWDRYGYTF
TGTGCCAGCTCGTGGGACCGCTATGGCTACACCTTC
>TRBJ1-2|few|-|TRBV10-3
CAISGGEGGYTF
TGTGCCATCAGTGGGGGCGAGGGTGGCTACACCTTC
>TRBJ2-3|-|TRBD1|TRBV12-5
CASGLGDRAPTQYF
TGTGCTAGTGGTTTGGGAGACAGGGCCCCTACGCAGTATTTT
>TRBJ1-2|-|-|TRBV7-2
CASSLAGQFYGYTF
TGTGCCAGCAGCTTAGCGGGACAATTCTATGGCTACACCTTC
>TRBJ2-7|-|-|TRBV7-2
CASSLSHPLYEQYF
TGTGCCAGCAGCCTATCACACCCGCTTTACGAGCAGTACTTC
>TRBJ2-2|-|-|TRBV7-3
CASSPLGTSPGELFF
TGTGCCAGCAGCCCCCTAGGGACCTCCCCCGGGGAGCTGTTTTTT
>TRBJ2-1|-|-|TRBV28
CASSAYIRAHNEQFF
TGTGCCAGCAGTGCATATATACGGGCTCACAATGAGCAGTTCTTC
>TRBJ1-1|-|-|TRBV19
CASSIGGAETEAFF
TGTGCCAGTAGTATAGGGGGCGCCGAAACTGAAGCTTTCTTT
>TRBJ2-3|once|TRBD1|TRBV9
CASSVGTGFTDTQYF
TGTGCCAGCAGCGTAGGGACAGGCTTCACAGATACGCAGTATTTT
>TRBJ1-2|-|TRBD1|TRBV11-2
CASSLAGGYGYTF
TGTGCCAGCAGCTTAGCAGGGGGCTATGGCTACACCTTC
>TRBJ2-1|-|-|TRBV7-6
CASSLATHNEQFF
TGTGCCAGCAGCTTAGCGACTCACAATGAGCAGTTCTTC
>TRBJ1-5|once|-|TRBV30
CAWSGGPNQPQHF
TGTGCCTGGAGTGGGGGCCCCAATCAGCCCCAGCATTTT